This T cell receptor (beta chain) was recorded in a study of graft-versus-host responses after intestinal transplantation. Study in general: Each patient got anti-thymocyte globulin induction, then tacrolimus and steroids for around three years.

TCRdb keeps only in-frame clones here, not all; method: immunoSEQ multiplex PCR. Of approximately 19,000 clones listed, roughly 90% were seen once; the top ten hold approximately 1.9%. The CDR3 covers 15 residues. In germline, CDR1 is SNHLY, CDR2 FYNNEI. V was pared by 5 bases and J by 4 bases, with 17 bases between. The receptor was isolated from a human patient who received an intestinal transplant, so some T cells may come from the graft donor. The material was PBMCs, obtained around 350 days after transplant. The chain is built from TRBV2 and TRBJ1-1; D is unresolved. CDR3 amino acids: CASSKNGTCTTEAFF. CDR3 in DNA: TGTGCCAGCAGTAAAAACGGTACGTGTACCACTGAAGCTTTCTTT.